This T cell receptor (beta chain) was recorded in a study of radiation and T cells in renal cell carcinoma. Stated time point: baseline pretreatment blood. Treatment specified: 15 Gy SBRT to primary tumor, nephrectomy 4 weeks later. The data were produced by immunoSEQ multiplex PCR, yet TCRdb's version contains in-frame clones alone and is incomplete. The table shows some 140,000 clones, with nearly 90% occurring only once. V shed 2 bases and J shed 2 bases, with 18 bases lying between them. CDR3 length: 17 residues. Germline CDR1 and CDR2: SEHNR and FQNEAQ (reference sequence). The origin of this receptor is a woman aged 45 to 65 with renal cell carcinoma. The chain links TRBV7-9 to TRBJ1-2; D not certain. The sample was blood, taken from a patient whose treatment included radiotherapy and nephrectomy. The CDR3 spells CASSLILGEGRNYGYTF. CDR3 bases: TGTGCCAGCAGCTTAATTCTCGGTGAAGGAAGAAACTATGGCTACACCTTC.